These 23 T cell receptor beta chains originate from one sample sequenced in a study of CD8 T cells in ankylosing spondylitis. TCRdb ran MiXCR on the 5' RACE reads and lists one entry per CDR3 protein. The data contain roughly 250,000 distinct CDR3 sequences, 8% to 9.5% of them seen just once; the ten biggest clones take up approximately 6.3%. Sequencing was done on a sample of blood, either unsorted or a sorted T cell fraction (not recorded which). Every receptor here comes from a male donor with ankylosing spondylitis or in good health (not recorded which).

This chain connects TRBV5-1 to TRBJ2-3; the D is unclear. The V end was cut by 1 base, the J end by 2 bases, with 17 bases between. CDR1 is SGHRS and CDR2 is YFSETQ in the germline V gene. The CDR3 length is 17 residues. The CDR3 here is CASSLLPSSPSTDTQYF. In DNA, the CDR3 is TGCGCCAGCAGCTTGTTACCTTCCTCCCCTTCCACAGATACGCAGTATTTT.

This clonotype was counted ten times or more. This chain uses TRBV7-9 with TRBJ1-5; no reliable D call. The CDR3 spans 15 residues. Germline CDR1 SEHNR, CDR2 FQNEAQ (reference sequence). The V gene lost 5 bases and the J gene lost 0 bases, with 11 bases spanning the gap. The CDR3 nucleotides are TGTGCCAGCAGCCCCCCGTATAATAGCAATCAGCCCCAGCATTTT. Its protein product is CASSPPYNSNQPQHF.

This clonotype turned up a few times. The V gene is TRBV19, the J gene TRBJ2-6; a possible D gene is TRBD2 (6 bases). CDR1 and CDR2 from the germline V gene are LNHDA and SQIVND (reference sequence). Trimming stripped 3 bases from V and 0 bases from J, with 15 bases between. The CDR3 loop spans 18 amino acids. CDR3 sequence reads: CASSMGGPSVSGANVLTF. The CDR3 nucleotides read TGTGCCAGTAGTATGGGGGGACCATCTGTCTCTGGGGCCAACGTCCTGACTTTC.

The chain uses TRBV7-2 and TRBJ2-5; either TRBD1 or TRBD2 may supply D (6 bases each). CDR1 and CDR2 from the germline V gene are SGHTA and FQGNSA. This CDR3 is built from 14 residues. V was trimmed by 5 bases and J by 5 bases, leaving 15 bases between them. CDR3 DNA sequence: TGTGCCAGCAGCCCCACAACAGGGAGGGAGACCCAGTACTTC. Protein sequence: CASSPTTGRETQYF.

This clonotype has ten or more counts. The V gene is TRBV7-8, the J gene TRBJ1-4; the D gene is possibly TRBD1 (6 bases). This CDR3 has 17 amino acids. From germline, CDR1 is SGHVS and CDR2 FQNEAQ. With 0 bases removed from V and 8 bases from J, the gap between germline ends came to 19 bases. CDR3 amino acids: CASSLASQALQGEKLFF. CDR3 coding DNA: TGTGCCAGCAGCTTAGCATCACAGGCTCTTCAGGGGGAAAAACTGTTTTTT.

Many counts were recorded for this clonotype. CDR3 sequence reads: CAIRVGNEQFF. The CDR3 DNA is TGTGCCATCCGAGTGGGAAATGAGCAGTTCTTC. This rearrangement joins TRBV10-3 to TRBJ2-1; D is undetermined. The CDR3 is 11 amino acids. CDR1 is ENHRY, CDR2 SYGVKD, per germline. V lost 8 bases and J lost 7, with 9 bases in between.

This clonotype has a count of ten or more. The chain uses TRBV19 and TRBJ2-1; 11 bases align to TRBD2. CDR1 and CDR2 from the germline V gene are LNHDA and SQIVND (reference sequence). The CDR3 is made up of 15 amino acids. V was clipped by 5 bases and J by 5 bases; unmatched bases: 5. The CDR3 here is CASSLLAGAHNEQFF. The DNA for the CDR3 is TGTGCCAGTAGTTTACTAGCGGGGGCCCACAATGAGCAGTTCTTC.

At least ten counts were recorded for this clonotype. One junction end disagrees with the germline gene, perhaps due to a read error. The chain carries TRBV20-1 and TRBJ1-5, with TRBD1 identical over 10 bases. The CDR3 runs 14 residues. The germline V gene encodes CDR1 DFQATT and CDR2 SNEGSKA (reference sequence). CDR3 sequence: CSARDRGQNQPQHF. The CDR3 DNA reads as TGCAGTGCTCGAGACAGGGGGCAAAATCAGCCCCAGCATTTT.

The chain links TRBV10-3 to TRBJ1-1; D perhaps matches TRBD1 (5 bases). V lost 7 bases and J 0 bases, leaving 12 bases between the germline ends. The CDR3 runs to 14 residues. Germline CDR1 reads ENHRY; CDR2 reads SYGVKD. CDR3 sequence: CAIKGTGMNTEAFF. CDR3 coding DNA: TGTGCCATCAAGGGGACGGGGATGAACACTGAAGCTTTCTTT.

This clonotype was detected many times. V gene TRBV5-1 combines with J gene TRBJ1-1; perhaps TRBD1 as D (6 bases). CDR1 and CDR2 (germline): SGHRS, YFSETQ. The V and J ends lost 4 bases and 7 bases respectively, with 20 bases between them. This CDR3 has 15 amino acids. The CDR3 here is CASSPQAGRGDEAFF. The CDR3 DNA follows: TGCGCCAGCAGCCCCCAAGCGGGCAGGGGTGATGAAGCTTTCTTT.

This clonotype was recorded many times. V is TRBV2 and J is TRBJ1-2; 8 bases fit TRBD1. The CDR3 covers 15 residues. J was trimmed by 7 bases and V by 5 bases; bases with no gene match: 12. The germline V gene has CDR1 SNHLY and CDR2 FYNNEI. CDR3 sequence (DNA): TGTGCCAGCAGTCCTCCGGGACAGGTGTTGTCTGGCTACACCTTC. Amino acids: CASSPPGQVLSGYTF.

This clonotype was counted at least ten times. J is TRBJ2-2 and V is TRBV20-1; TRBD2 aligns across 10 bases. J lost 5 bases, V lost 0 bases, and 6 bases had no gene match. This CDR3 has 16 amino acids. Germline V CDR1 and CDR2: DFQATT, SNEGSKA (reference sequence). The CDR3, as DNA: TGCAGTGCTAGAGAAGCGGGAGGGCCGAGAACCGGGGAGCTGTTTTTT. Encoded protein: CSAREAGGPRTGELFF.

In this sample, this clonotype turned up many times. V is TRBV5-1 and J is TRBJ2-3; no reliable D call. Germline CDR1 SGHRS, CDR2 YFSETQ. CDR3 length: 16 amino acids. V lost 0 bases and J 2 bases, leaving 13 bases between the germline ends. The CDR3 protein is CASSLGVGTDTDTQYF. The CDR3 DNA reads TGCGCCAGCAGCTTGGGGGTAGGCACCGACACAGATACGCAGTATTTT. The full variable domain, in which reference TRBV5-1 and TRBJ2-3 provide the parts outside the CDR3, is KAGVTQTPRYLIKTRGQQVTLSCSPISGHRSVSWYQQTPGQGLQFLFEYFSETQRNKGNFPGRFSGRQFSNSRSEMNVSTLELGDSALYLCASSLGVGTDTDTQYFGPGTRLTVL.

This clonotype was found many times. The chain has TRBV9 and TRBJ2-5; D gene uncertain. With 3 bases removed from V and 3 bases from J, the gap between germline ends came to 12 bases. CDR1 is SGDLS, CDR2 YYNGEE, per germline. The CDR3 is 14 residues long. CDR3: CASSAEEMEETQYF. CDR3 coding DNA: TGTGCCAGCAGCGCCGAGGAGATGGAAGAGACCCAGTACTTC.

The chain employs TRBV2 and TRBJ2-1, with a tentative D call TRBD2 (6 bases). The ends were cut back, 6 bases at V and 4 bases at J, with 13 bases in the middle. Germline loops: CDR1 SNHLY, CDR2 FYNNEI. The CDR3 is 14 amino acids. The CDR3 nucleotides read TGTGCCAGCAGACCGACTAGAGATTACAATGAGCAGTTCTTC. The encoded protein is CASRPTRDYNEQFF.

On this clonotype: A much more abundant neighbour one base away suggests this may be a read error. This chain links TRBV12-3 or TRBV12-4 with TRBJ2-7; D not resolved. V dropped 6 bases and J dropped 2 bases, with 11 bases sitting between them. This CDR3 is 13 amino acids long. CDR3: CASSQGFTYEQYF. CDR3 in DNA: TGTGCCAGCAGCCAAGGGTTCACCTACGAGCAGTACTTC.

This chain links TRBV7-2 with TRBJ2-3; D is perhaps TRBD2 (6 bases). V gave up 5 bases and J gave up 2 bases, with 17 bases separating them. Looked up from germline, CDR1 is SGHTA and CDR2 is FQGNSA. The CDR3 has 16 residues. Here the CDR3 DNA reads TGTGCCAGCAGCCGGACTGGGGGACTCAACACAGATACGCAGTATTTT. As protein: CASSRTGGLNTDTQYF.

Ten or more counts support this clonotype. The chain is built from TRBV29-1 and TRBJ2-3; 10 bases line up with TRBD2. CDR1 and CDR2 (germline): SQVTM, ANQGSEA. The CDR3 consists of 14 residues. V was pared by 7 bases and J by 5 bases, with 9 bases of the junction left unmatched. The CDR3 DNA reads as TGCAGCGCAAAAGCGGGAGGGCCGGTAGATACGCAGTATTTT. It encodes CSAKAGGPVDTQYF.

This clonotype was detected many times. This chain uses TRBV20-1 with TRBJ1-5, with unresolved D. The germline gives CDR1 DFQATT, CDR2 SNEGSKA (reference sequence). CDR3 length: 15 amino acids. V lost 3 bases and J lost 2, with 14 bases in between. CDR3 DNA: TGCAGTGCTAGCCCGTCCTTAGGAGGCAATCAGCCCCAGCATTTT. Its translation: CSASPSLGGNQPQHF.

This clonotype has ten or more counts. The V and J genes are TRBV5-1 and TRBJ2-3; D could derive from TRBD1 or TRBD2 (6 bases each). The CDR3 spans 16 residues. CDR1 is SGHRS and CDR2 is YFSETQ in the germline V gene. V was cut by 4 bases and J by 8 bases, with 23 bases left in between. The DNA of the CDR3 is TGCGCCAGCAGCACAAACCGGGACTTCAGAGGGGGTACGCAGTATTTT. The encoded protein is CASSTNRDFRGGTQYF.

There are a few counts of this clonotype. V gene TRBV3-1 combines with J gene TRBJ2-1; D uncertain. The CDR3 extends over 16 amino acids. The germline CDR1 and CDR2 sequences are LGHDT and YNNKEL (reference sequence). The V end was cut by 0 bases, the J end by 6 bases, with 15 bases between. CDR3 nucleotides: TGTGCCAGCAGCCAAGATCTGGCGTCCCTCCGCAATGAGCAGTTCTTC. This encodes CASSQDLASLRNEQFF.

This clonotype was detected ten times or more. This chain uses TRBV5-1 with TRBJ1-1, with D hard to call. CDR3 size: 15 residues. The V end lost 1 base, the J end lost 5 bases, and 15 bases lay between the germline ends. Germline loops: CDR1 SGHRS, CDR2 YFSETQ. The CDR3 sequence: CASSLSPAMRTEAFF. The CDR3 DNA follows: TGCGCCAGCAGCTTGTCTCCGGCGATGAGGACTGAAGCTTTCTTT.

This clonotype was seen repeatedly, ten times or more. The chain recombines TRBV5-1 with TRBJ2-1; D is possibly TRBD2 (5 bases). Germline V gene sequence: CDR1 SGHRS, CDR2 YFSETQ. With 2 bases removed from V and 5 bases from J, the gap between germline ends came to 14 bases. This CDR3 region has 15 residues. As DNA, the CDR3 is TGCGCCAGCAGCTTTGGACCATCGAGGGACAATGAGCAGTTCTTC. Translation: CASSFGPSRDNEQFF.